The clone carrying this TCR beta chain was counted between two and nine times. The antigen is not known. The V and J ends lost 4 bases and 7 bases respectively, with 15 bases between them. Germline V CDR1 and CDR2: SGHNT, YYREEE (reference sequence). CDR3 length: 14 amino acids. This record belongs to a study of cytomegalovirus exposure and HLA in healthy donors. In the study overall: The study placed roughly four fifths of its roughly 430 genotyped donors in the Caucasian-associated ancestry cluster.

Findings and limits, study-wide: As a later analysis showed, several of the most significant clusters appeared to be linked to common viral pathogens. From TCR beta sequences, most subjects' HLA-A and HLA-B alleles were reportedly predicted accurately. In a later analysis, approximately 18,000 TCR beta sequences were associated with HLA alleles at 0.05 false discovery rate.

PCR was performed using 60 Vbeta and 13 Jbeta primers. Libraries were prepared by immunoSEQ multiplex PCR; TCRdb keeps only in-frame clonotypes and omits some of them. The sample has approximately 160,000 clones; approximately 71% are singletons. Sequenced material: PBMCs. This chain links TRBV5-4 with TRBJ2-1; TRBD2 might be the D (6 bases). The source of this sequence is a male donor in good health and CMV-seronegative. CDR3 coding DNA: TGTGCCAGCAGCCCAGGGAGGCGAGGGAATGAGCAGTTCTTC. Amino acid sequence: CASSPGRRGNEQFF.